Below, one T cell receptor beta chain is given with its context. What it binds is not known. This sample was included in a study of cytomegalovirus exposure and HLA in healthy donors. Study results and limitations: Being productive about 90% or about 30% of the time was typical of most TCR beta V segments in an earlier analysis. Cytomegalovirus-associated TCR beta chains were listed, numbering under 200. When presence/absence was analysed, sequencing depth was taken to be roughly uniform across donors. On later analysis, the bulk of CMV-associated TCR beta chains appeared to be HLA-restricted.

PCR involved 60 Vbeta and 13 Jbeta primers. The protocol was immunoSEQ multiplex PCR, while the TCRdb copy is restricted to in-frame clones and leaves out a portion. The profile shows 90,000 to 120,000 clones, around a tenth of them singletons. Germline V gene lookup returns CDR1 LNHDA and CDR2 SQIVND (reference sequence). Between the trimmed V and J ends, which lost 5 bases and 2 bases, there was a span of 12 bases. CDR3 length equals 15 residues. The gene calls are TRBV19 and TRBJ2-2, with D unclear. The TCR comes from a middle-aged man in good health and CMV-seropositive. What was sequenced was PBMCs. As DNA, the CDR3 is TGTGCCAGTAGTCTCCGGCACTACAACACCGGGGAGCTGTTTTTT. This codes for CASSLRHYNTGELFF.